This TCR beta chain was sequenced in a study of T-cell reconstitution after alpha-beta-depleted transplantation in children. Study-level results: In patients about two months after transplant, alpha-beta T cells reportedly arose from several hundred expanded graft clones. Newly produced T cells mostly accounted for T-cell counts and diversity one year post-transplant.

This CDR3 has 8 residues. Deletions cut 8 bases from V and 15 bases from J, with 8 bases between. CDR1 is LNHDA and CDR2 is SQIVND in the germline V gene (reference sequence). It was with unique molecular identifiers that the TCRbeta library was prepared. In TCRdb, the PCR reads were re-called with MiXCR into one record per CDR3 protein. The sample lists 500,000 or so distinct CDR3 sequences; about an eighth were seen once. Details on this clonotype: What it binds is not known.

Here the sequenced sample was PBMCs, mostly from graft donor cells, taken 180 days after TCRalphabeta/CD19-depleted stem cell transplant. The clonotype originates from a female patient younger than 10 who had a stem cell transplant for aplastic anemia, so the T cells may come from the graft donor. The chain couples TRBV19 to TRBJ2-1, with D unclear. CDR3 in DNA: TGTGCCAGTGGGCGGCTGTTCTTC. This encodes CASGRLFF.